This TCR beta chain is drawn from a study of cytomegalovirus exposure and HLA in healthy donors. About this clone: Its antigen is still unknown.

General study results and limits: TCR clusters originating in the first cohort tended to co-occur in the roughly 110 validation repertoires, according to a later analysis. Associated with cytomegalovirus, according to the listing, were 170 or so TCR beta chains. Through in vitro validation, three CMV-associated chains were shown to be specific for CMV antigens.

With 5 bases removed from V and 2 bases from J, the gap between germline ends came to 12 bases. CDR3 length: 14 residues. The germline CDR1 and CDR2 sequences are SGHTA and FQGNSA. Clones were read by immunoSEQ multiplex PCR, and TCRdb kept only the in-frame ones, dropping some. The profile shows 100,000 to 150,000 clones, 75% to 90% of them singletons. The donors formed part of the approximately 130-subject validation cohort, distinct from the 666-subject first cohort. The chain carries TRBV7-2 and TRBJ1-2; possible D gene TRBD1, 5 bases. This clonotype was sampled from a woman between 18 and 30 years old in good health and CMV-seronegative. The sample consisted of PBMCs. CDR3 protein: CASSELDRNYGYTF. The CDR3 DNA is TGTGCCAGCAGCGAACTCGACAGAAACTATGGCTACACCTTC.